The text below deals with one T cell receptor beta chain. Unexposed donor CD4+ T cells date from about 2011-2018, before the COVID-19 pandemic. V lost 4 bases, J lost 4 bases, and 11 bases lay in between. The germline CDR1 and CDR2 sequences are SQVTM and ANQGSEA. This CDR3 has 13 amino acids. Some clones are missing from TCRdb's copy, which holds only in-frame ones; the method was immunoSEQ multiplex PCR. In the table there are approximately 70,000 clones, approximately 95% of which are singletons. This sample was included in a study of CD4 T cells in relation to SARS-CoV-2 and coronaviruses. V is TRBV29-1 and J is TRBJ2-1, with TRBD1 as a possible D gene (5 bases). The sample was naive CD4+ T cells from PBMCs. Subset noted: naive CD4+ T cells isolated by negative enrichment. The TCR sequence derives from a human donor in good health. The CDR3 loop is CSVGQGKYNEQFF. DNA for the CDR3: TGCAGCGTTGGGCAGGGCAAGTACAATGAGCAGTTCTTC.